The 16 T cell receptor beta chains below all came from one sample that was sequenced in a study of blood T cell repertoires in COVID-19. The method was immunoSEQ multiplex PCR; TCRdb's version includes in-frame clones alone and lacks a portion of them. Here the sample spans roughly 280,000 clones, more than 75% being singletons. Source material: peripheral blood. These receptors were taken from a man aged 35-49 years with active or convalescent COVID-19.

The V and J genes are TRBV3-1 (or the pseudogene TRBV3-2) and TRBJ1-1; possible D gene TRBD1, 5 bases. The CDR3 covers 15 residues. Trimming left V 4 bases short and J 1 base short, with 13 bases between. The germline V gene encodes CDR1 LGHDT and CDR2 YNNKEL (reference sequence). As DNA, the CDR3 is TGTGCCAGCAGCCCCCTGGGAGGGGCGAACACTGAAGCTTTCTTT. The encoded protein is CASSPLGGANTEAFF.

The gene calls are TRBV14 and TRBJ1-1; D unclear. The V and J ends lost 4 bases and 3 bases respectively, with 9 bases between them. This CDR3 is built from 13 residues. Germline CDR1 is SGHDN and CDR2 is FVKESK. CDR3 bases: TGTGCCAGCAGCCCTCGGTTGGACACTGAAGCTTTCTTT. The encoded protein is CASSPRLDTEAFF.

This clone was counted a few times. This chain connects TRBV27 to TRBJ1-2; 7 bases match TRBD1. Germline V gives CDR1 MNHEY, CDR2 SMNVEV (reference sequence). The CDR3 covers 13 residues. J gave up 8 bases and V 7 bases, and 10 bases lay outside the gene matches. This CDR3 reads CASTLNRGGGYTF. CDR3 sequence (DNA): TGTGCCAGCACCCTAAACAGGGGCGGGGGCTACACCTTC.

The DNA for the CDR3 is TGTGCCAGCAGTACGGGACAGCCTCCGAACACTGAAGCTTTCTTT. This codes for CASSTGQPPNTEAFF. J is TRBJ1-1 and V is TRBV2; 7 bases agree with TRBD1. The germline V gene encodes CDR1 SNHLY and CDR2 FYNNEI. The CDR3 spans 15 residues. Trimming at V came to 5 bases and at J to 1 base, leaving 7 bases not matched to a gene.

A word on this clone: The sample has other DNA sequences that encode this CDR3 too. The rearrangement uses TRBV5-5 and TRBJ2-1; 9 bases are shared with TRBD1. The trim removed 0 bases at V and 2 bases at J, leaving 0 bases unmatched. Germline V CDR1 and CDR2: SGHKS, YYEKEE (reference sequence). The CDR3 is made up of 15 amino acids. This CDR3 is CASSLGQGAYNEQFF. CDR3 coding DNA: TGTGCCAGCAGCTTGGGACAGGGGGCCTACAATGAGCAGTTCTTC. The full variable domain, with the rest looked up from reference TRBV5-5 and TRBJ2-1, is DAGVTQSPTHLIKTRGQQVTLRCSPISGHKSVSWYQQVLGQGPQFIFQYYEKEERGRGNFPDRFSARQFPNYSSELNVNALLLGDSALYLCASSLGQGAYNEQFFGPGTRLTVL.

The chain is built from TRBV13 and TRBJ1-4; 10 bases fit TRBD1. Germline-derived CDR1 and CDR2 are PRHDT and FYEKMQ (reference sequence). The CDR3 has 15 amino acids. V shed 2 bases, J shed 7 bases, and the junction held 4 bases outside the gene matches. The CDR3 nucleotides are TGTGCCAGCAGCTTAATGGGGACAGGGGCTGAAAAACTGTTTTTT. Amino acid sequence: CASSLMGTGAEKLFF. Together with reference TRBV13 and TRBJ1-4, the CDR3 gives the full variable domain: AAGVIQSPRHLIKEKRETATLKCYPIPRHDTVYWYQQGPGQDPQFLISFYEKMQSDKGSIPDRFSAQQFSDYHSELNMSSLELGDSALYFCASSLMGTGAEKLFFGSGTQLSVL.

The V and J genes are TRBV4-1 and TRBJ2-1; the match to TRBD2 covers 8 bases. The CDR3 extends over 15 amino acids. Germline V gene sequence: CDR1 MGHRA, CDR2 YSYEKL. V trimming: 1 base; J trimming: 6 bases; junction bases outside the gene matches: 5. CDR3 DNA: TGCGCCAGCAGCCAAGTTAGCGGGAAAAGCAATGAGCAGTTCTTC. It translates to CASSQVSGKSNEQFF.

This clone was seen just once. This chain links TRBV6-5 with TRBJ2-1, with TRBD2 matching 7 bases. The CDR3 is made up of 14 amino acids. Germline trimming cut 5 bases from V and 9 bases from J; bases unmatched to any gene: 10. Germline assignment: CDR1 MNHEY and CDR2 SVGAGI. In DNA, the CDR3 is TGTGCCAGCAGTCCCCGGGCGGGGGTTTCTGAGCAGTTCTTC. Translated, it gives CASSPRAGVSEQFF.

The V call is TRBV24-1, the J call TRBJ2-1, with 9 bases aligning to TRBD2. With 2 bases clipped from V and 4 bases from J, the junction kept 2 bases outside the gene matches. This CDR3 is built from 15 residues. Germline CDR1 KGHDR, CDR2 SFDVKD. CDR3 region: CATSDYAGGYNEQFF. CDR3 nucleotide sequence: TGTGCCACCAGTGATTATGCGGGAGGGTACAATGAGCAGTTCTTC.

The chain carries TRBV7-3 and TRBJ1-1, with 8 bases fitting TRBD1. Germline V CDR1 and CDR2: SGHTA, FQGTGA. CDR3 length: 13 residues. V shed 5 bases, J shed 8 bases, and the junction held 7 bases outside the gene matches. Here the CDR3 reads CASSLLRQGEAFF. Written as DNA, the CDR3 is TGTGCCAGCAGCCTCCTCAGACAGGGGGAAGCTTTCTTT.

This rearrangement joins TRBV7-2 to TRBJ2-7, with 11 bases identical to TRBD2. The CDR3 covers 15 residues. The trim removed 4 bases at V and 6 bases at J, leaving 8 bases unmatched. The germline CDR1 and CDR2 sequences are SGHTA and FQGNSA. The CDR3 region has the DNA TGTGCCAGCAGCTCCCAGCCCGGGACTAGCGGCGAGCAGTACTTC. Translation gives CASSSQPGTSGEQYF.

The CDR3 coding sequence is TGTGCCAGCAGCTTCGGACCAGCGGGGGTATACGAGCAGTACTTC. Amino acids: CASSFGPAGVYEQYF. V usage is TRBV5-4 and J usage is TRBJ2-7; the match to TRBD2 covers 8 bases. Trimming took 2 bases from V and 4 from J; bases not matched to a gene: 8. Germline V gene data show CDR1 as SGHNT and CDR2 as YYREEE (reference sequence). The CDR3 covers 15 residues.

The table lists this clone with a few counts. The V gene is TRBV14, the J gene TRBJ1-6; 7 bases map to TRBD1. V lost 6 bases to trimming and J lost 7 bases; unmatched junction nucleotides: 6. CDR1 and CDR2 from the germline V gene are SGHDN and FVKESK. The CDR3 consists of 14 residues. The CDR3 loop reads CASRAGTENSPLHF. The CDR3 DNA reads TGTGCCAGCAGGGCCGGGACAGAAAATTCACCCCTCCACTTT.

The V and J genes are TRBV5-1 and TRBJ1-6; TRBD1 matches at 9 bases. The V segment lost 6 bases and the J segment 7 bases; nucleotides outside the gene matches: 5. The germline V gene has CDR1 SGHRS and CDR2 YFSETQ. This CDR3 is 14 amino acids long. The CDR3 sequence is CASTIGTGNSPLHF. DNA of the CDR3: TGCGCCAGCACAATAGGGACAGGGAATTCACCCCTCCACTTT.

This clone was picked up one time. This chain joins TRBV27 and TRBJ1-2; 10 nucleotides match TRBD1. The junction had 3 bases not matched to a gene; V was cut back by 0 bases and J by 5 bases. Germline CDR1 reads MNHEY; CDR2 reads SMNVEV (reference sequence). The CDR3 is 15 residues long. The CDR3 nucleotides read TGTGCCAGCAGTTTATCGTTGGGACAGGGGTATGGCTACACCTTC. Amino acid sequence: CASSLSLGQGYGYTF.

The chain employs TRBV5-1 and TRBJ2-1; TRBD1 matches 8 bases. This CDR3 is built from 18 residues. V was pared by 1 base and J by 5 bases, with 14 bases of the junction left unmatched. Per the germline V gene, CDR1 is SGHRS and CDR2 is YFSETQ. CDR3 in DNA: TGCGCCAGCAGCTTGTCCCCCCCGCGGCAGGGGGCGAACAATGAGCAGTTCTTC. The encoded protein is CASSLSPPRQGANNEQFF.